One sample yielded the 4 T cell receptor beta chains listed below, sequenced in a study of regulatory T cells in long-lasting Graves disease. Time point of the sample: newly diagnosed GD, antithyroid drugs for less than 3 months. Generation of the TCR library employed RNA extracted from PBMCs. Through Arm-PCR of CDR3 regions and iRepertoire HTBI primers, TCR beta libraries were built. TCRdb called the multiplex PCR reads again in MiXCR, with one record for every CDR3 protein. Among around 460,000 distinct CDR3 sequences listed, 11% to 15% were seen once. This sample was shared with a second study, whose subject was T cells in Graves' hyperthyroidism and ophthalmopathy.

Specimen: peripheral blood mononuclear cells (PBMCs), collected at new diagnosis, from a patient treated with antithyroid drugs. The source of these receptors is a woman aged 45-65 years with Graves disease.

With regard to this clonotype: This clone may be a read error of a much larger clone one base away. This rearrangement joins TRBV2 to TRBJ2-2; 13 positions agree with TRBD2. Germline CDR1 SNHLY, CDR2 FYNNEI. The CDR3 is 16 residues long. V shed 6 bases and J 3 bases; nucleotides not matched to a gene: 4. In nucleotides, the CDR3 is TGTGCCAGCAGCGGGACTAGCGGGACTCACACCGGGGAGCTGTTTTTT. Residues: CASSGTSGTHTGELFF. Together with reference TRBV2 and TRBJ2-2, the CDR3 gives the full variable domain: EPEVTQTPSHQVTQMGQEVILRCVPISNHLYFYWYRQILGQKVEFLVSFYNNEISEKSEIFDDQFSVERPDGSNFTLKIRSTKLEDSAMYFCASSGTSGTHTGELFFGEGSRLTVL.

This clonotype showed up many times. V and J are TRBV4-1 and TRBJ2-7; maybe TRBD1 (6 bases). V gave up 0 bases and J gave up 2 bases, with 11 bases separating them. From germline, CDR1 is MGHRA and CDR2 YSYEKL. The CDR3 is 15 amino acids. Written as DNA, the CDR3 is TGCGCCAGCAGCCAAGATCTGGACAGTGCCTACGAGCAGTACTTC. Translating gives CASSQDLDSAYEQYF.

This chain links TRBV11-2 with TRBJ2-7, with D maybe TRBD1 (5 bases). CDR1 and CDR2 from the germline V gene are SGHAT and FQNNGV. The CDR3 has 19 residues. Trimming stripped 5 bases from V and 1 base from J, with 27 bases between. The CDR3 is CASSRQSPDRTDPSYEQYF. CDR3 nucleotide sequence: TGTGCCAGCAGCCGACAGTCTCCCGACCGGACGGATCCGTCCTACGAGCAGTACTTC.

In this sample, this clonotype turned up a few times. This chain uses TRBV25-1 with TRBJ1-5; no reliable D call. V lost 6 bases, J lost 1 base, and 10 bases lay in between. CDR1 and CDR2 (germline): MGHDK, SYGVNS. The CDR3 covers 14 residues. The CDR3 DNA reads TGTGCCAGCAGCCGGGCCGACAGCAATCAGCCCCAGCATTTT. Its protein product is CASSRADSNQPQHF.